Sequencing of this T cell receptor (beta chain) was carried out in a study of Tregs in tolerant kidney transplant recipients. Whole-study findings and limits: Few patients were studied, so findings need validation in larger groups. Expanding Tregs on activated donor B cells appeared to best identify donor-specific TCRbeta clones. Biological reproducibility was not directly addressed, but technical replication error appeared minimal.

V shed 4 bases, J shed 6 bases, and the junction held 10 bases outside the gene matches. Germline values: CDR1 SGHTA, CDR2 FQGNSA. The CDR3 consists of 15 residues. Regarding this clone: Its antigen remains unknown. The CDR3 goes on 3 residues after the read ends, and that part is filled in from the germline J gene.

The table came from immunoSEQ multiplex PCR; TCRdb's copy has only in-frame clones and leaves some out. The sample table sets out about 23,000 clones. Related graft donors supplied nonmyeloablative bone marrow transplants, and mixed chimerism was transient. Thawed PBMCs were FACS-sorted into unstimulated CD4+CD25+CD127- regulatory T cells, CD4+CD25- non-regulatory cells, CD4 and CD8 cells. This chain links TRBV7-2 with TRBJ2-7; 9 bases agree with TRBD1. This TCR was recovered from a human patient who received a combined kidney and bone marrow transplant. These T cells may partly come from the graft donor. The sequencing used CD4+ T cells from blood (PBMCs), collected 6 months after the transplant. This CDR3 is CASSSPGQGLLEQYF. CDR3 DNA, as far as it was read: TGTGCCAGCAGCTCTCCGGGACAGGGACTCCTCGAG.